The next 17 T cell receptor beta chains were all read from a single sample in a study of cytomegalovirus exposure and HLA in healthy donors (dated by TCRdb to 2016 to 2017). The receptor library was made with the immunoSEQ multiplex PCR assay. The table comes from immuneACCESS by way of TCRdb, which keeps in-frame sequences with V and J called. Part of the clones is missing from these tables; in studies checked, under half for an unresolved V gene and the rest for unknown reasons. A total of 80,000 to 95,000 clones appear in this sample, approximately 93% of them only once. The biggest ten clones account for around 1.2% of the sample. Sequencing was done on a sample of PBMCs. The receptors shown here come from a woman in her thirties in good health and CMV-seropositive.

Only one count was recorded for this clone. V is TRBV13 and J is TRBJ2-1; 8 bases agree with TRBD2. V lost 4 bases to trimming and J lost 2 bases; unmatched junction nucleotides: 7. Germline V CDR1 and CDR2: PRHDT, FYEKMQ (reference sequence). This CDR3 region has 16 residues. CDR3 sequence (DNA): TGTGCCAGCAGCTCGCAGACTAGCGAAGCCTACAATGAGCAGTTCTTC. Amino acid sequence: CASSSQTSEAYNEQFF.

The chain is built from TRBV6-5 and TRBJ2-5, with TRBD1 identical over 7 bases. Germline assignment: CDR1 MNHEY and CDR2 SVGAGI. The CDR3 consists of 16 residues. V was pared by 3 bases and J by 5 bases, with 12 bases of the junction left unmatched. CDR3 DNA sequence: TGTGCCAGCAGTTATAGGGGGCCCGGTTTGGCGGAGACCCAGTACTTC. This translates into CASSYRGPGLAETQYF.

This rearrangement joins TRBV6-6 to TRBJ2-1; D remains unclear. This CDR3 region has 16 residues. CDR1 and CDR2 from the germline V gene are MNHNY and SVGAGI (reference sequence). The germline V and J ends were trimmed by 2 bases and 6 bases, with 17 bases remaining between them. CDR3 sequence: CASSYQPPSSGNEQFF. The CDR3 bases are TGTGCCAGCAGTTACCAACCACCCTCCTCCGGCAATGAGCAGTTCTTC.

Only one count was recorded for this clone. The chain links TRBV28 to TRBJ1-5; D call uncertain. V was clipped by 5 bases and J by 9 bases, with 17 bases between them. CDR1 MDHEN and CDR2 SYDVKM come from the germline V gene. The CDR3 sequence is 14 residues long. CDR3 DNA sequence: TGTGCCAGCAGTACGCCCGGGGAGGTCCGGCCCCAGCATTTT. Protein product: CASSTPGEVRPQHF.

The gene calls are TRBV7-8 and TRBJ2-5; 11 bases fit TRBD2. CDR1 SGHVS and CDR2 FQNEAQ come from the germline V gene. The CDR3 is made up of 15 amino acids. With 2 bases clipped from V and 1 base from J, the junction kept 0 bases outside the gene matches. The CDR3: CASSLLAGGQETQYF. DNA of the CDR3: TGTGCCAGCAGCTTACTAGCGGGAGGCCAAGAGACCCAGTACTTC.

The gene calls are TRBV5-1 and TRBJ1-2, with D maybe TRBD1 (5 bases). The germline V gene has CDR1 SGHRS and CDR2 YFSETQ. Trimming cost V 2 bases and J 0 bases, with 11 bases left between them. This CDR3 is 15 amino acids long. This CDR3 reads CASSFSQGANYGYTF. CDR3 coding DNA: TGCGCCAGCAGCTTTTCCCAAGGGGCTAACTATGGCTACACCTTC.

CDR3: CASSPQIQETQYF. CDR3 bases: TGTGCCAGCTCACCACAAATACAAGAGACCCAGTACTTC. The chain is built from TRBV18 and TRBJ2-5; no clear D. Trimming stripped 1 base from V and 2 bases from J, with 5 bases between. The CDR3 extends over 13 amino acids. CDR1 KGHSH and CDR2 LQKENI come from the germline V gene.

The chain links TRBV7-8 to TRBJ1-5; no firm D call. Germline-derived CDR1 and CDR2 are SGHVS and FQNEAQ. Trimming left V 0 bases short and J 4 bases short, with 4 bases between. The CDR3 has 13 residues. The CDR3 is CASSLARNQPQHF. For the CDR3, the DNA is TGTGCCAGCAGCTTAGCGAGAAATCAGCCCCAGCATTTT.

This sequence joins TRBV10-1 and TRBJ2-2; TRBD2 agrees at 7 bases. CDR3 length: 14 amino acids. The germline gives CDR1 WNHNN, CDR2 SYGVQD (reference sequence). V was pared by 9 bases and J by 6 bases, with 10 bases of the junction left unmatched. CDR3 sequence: CASGKAGTAGELFF. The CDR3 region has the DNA TGCGCCAGTGGTAAAGCGGGAACCGCCGGGGAGCTGTTTTTT.

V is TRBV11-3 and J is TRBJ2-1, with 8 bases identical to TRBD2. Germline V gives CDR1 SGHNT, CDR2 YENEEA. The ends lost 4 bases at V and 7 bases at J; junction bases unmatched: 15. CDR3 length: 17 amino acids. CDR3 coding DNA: TGTGCCAGCAGCTCAATGAAGGGACTAGTGACGCGAAATGAGCAGTTCTTC. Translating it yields CASSSMKGLVTRNEQFF.

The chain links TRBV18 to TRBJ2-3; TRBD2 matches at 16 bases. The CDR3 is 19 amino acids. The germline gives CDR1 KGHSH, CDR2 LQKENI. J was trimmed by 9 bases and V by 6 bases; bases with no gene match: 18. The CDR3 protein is CASSQTPSGTSGRARTQYF. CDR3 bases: TGTGCCAGCTCCCAAACACCCTCCGGGACTAGCGGGAGGGCCCGCACGCAGTATTTT.

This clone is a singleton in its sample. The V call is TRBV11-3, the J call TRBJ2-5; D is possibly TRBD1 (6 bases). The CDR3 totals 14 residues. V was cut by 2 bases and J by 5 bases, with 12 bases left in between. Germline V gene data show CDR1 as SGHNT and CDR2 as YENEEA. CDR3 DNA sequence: TGTGCCAGCAGCTTACCCGGGACACCCGAGACCCAGTACTTC. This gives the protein CASSLPGTPETQYF.

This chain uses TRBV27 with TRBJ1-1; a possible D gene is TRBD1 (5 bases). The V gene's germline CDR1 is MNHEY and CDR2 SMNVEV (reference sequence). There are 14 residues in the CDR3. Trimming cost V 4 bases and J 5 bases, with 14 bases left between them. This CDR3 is CASSYRRRDTEAFF. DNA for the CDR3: TGTGCCAGCAGTTATCGCCGCAGGGATACTGAAGCTTTCTTT.

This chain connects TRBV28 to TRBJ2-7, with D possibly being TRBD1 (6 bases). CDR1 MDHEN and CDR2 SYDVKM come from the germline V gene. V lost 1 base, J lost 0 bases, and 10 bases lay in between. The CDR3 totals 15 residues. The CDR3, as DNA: TGTGCCAGCAGTTTATACGGGACAAGCTCCTACGAGCAGTACTTC. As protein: CASSLYGTSSYEQYF.

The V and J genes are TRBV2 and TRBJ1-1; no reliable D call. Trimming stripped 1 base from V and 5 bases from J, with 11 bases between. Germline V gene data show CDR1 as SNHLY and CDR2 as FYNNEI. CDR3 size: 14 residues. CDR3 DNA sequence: TGTGCCAGCAGTGAAGTTCTTGCGGGGACTGAAGCTTTCTTT. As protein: CASSEVLAGTEAFF.

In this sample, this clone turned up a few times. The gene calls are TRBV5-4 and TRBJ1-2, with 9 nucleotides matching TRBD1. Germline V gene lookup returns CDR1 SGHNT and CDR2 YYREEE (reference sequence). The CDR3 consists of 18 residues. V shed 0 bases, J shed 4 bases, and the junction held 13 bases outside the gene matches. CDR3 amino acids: CASSLGMGQGAAGYGYTF. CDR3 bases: TGTGCCAGCAGCTTGGGAATGGGACAGGGTGCGGCGGGCTATGGCTACACCTTC. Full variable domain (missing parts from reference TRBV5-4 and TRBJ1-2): ETGVTQSPTHLIKTRGQQVTLRCSSQSGHNTVSWYQQALGQGPQFIFQYYREEENGRGNFPPRFSGLQFPNYSSELNVNALELDDSALYLCASSLGMGQGAAGYGYTFGSGTRLTVV.

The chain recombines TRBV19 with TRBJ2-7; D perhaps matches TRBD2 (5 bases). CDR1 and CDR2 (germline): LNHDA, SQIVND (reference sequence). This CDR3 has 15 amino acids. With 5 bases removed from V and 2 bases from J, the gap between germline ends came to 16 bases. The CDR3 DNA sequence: TGTGCCAGTAGTGACATGGACTTCTGGCCCTACGAGCAGTACTTC. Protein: CASSDMDFWPYEQYF.